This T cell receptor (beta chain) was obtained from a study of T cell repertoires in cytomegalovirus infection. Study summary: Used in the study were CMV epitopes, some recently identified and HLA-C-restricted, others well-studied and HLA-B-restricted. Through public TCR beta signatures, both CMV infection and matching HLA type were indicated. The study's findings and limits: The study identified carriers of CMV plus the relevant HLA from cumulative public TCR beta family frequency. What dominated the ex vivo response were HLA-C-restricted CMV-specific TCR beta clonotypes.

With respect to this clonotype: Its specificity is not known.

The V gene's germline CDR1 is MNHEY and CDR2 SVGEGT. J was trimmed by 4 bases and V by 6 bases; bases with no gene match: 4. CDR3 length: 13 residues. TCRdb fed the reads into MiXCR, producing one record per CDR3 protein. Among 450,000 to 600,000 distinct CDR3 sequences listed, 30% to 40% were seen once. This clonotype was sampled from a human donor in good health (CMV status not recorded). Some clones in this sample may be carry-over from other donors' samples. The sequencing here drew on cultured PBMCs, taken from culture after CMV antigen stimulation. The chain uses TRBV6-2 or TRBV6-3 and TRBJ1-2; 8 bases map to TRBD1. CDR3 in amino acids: CASRDTGGYGYTF. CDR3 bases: TGTGCCAGCAGAGATACAGGGGGCTATGGCTACACCTTC.